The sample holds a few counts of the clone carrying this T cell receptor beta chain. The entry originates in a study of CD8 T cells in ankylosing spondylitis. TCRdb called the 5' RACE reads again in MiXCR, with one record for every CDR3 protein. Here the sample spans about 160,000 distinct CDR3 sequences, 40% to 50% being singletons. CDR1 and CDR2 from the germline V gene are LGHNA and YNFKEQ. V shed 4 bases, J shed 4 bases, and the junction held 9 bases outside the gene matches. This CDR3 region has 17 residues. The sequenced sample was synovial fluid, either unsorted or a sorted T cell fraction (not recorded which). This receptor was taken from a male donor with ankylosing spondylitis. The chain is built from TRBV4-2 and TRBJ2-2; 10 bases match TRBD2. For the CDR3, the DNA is TGTGCCAGCAGCCGGGCTAGCGGGGGAGATAGCACCGGGGAGCTGTTTTTT. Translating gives CASSRASGGDSTGELFF.